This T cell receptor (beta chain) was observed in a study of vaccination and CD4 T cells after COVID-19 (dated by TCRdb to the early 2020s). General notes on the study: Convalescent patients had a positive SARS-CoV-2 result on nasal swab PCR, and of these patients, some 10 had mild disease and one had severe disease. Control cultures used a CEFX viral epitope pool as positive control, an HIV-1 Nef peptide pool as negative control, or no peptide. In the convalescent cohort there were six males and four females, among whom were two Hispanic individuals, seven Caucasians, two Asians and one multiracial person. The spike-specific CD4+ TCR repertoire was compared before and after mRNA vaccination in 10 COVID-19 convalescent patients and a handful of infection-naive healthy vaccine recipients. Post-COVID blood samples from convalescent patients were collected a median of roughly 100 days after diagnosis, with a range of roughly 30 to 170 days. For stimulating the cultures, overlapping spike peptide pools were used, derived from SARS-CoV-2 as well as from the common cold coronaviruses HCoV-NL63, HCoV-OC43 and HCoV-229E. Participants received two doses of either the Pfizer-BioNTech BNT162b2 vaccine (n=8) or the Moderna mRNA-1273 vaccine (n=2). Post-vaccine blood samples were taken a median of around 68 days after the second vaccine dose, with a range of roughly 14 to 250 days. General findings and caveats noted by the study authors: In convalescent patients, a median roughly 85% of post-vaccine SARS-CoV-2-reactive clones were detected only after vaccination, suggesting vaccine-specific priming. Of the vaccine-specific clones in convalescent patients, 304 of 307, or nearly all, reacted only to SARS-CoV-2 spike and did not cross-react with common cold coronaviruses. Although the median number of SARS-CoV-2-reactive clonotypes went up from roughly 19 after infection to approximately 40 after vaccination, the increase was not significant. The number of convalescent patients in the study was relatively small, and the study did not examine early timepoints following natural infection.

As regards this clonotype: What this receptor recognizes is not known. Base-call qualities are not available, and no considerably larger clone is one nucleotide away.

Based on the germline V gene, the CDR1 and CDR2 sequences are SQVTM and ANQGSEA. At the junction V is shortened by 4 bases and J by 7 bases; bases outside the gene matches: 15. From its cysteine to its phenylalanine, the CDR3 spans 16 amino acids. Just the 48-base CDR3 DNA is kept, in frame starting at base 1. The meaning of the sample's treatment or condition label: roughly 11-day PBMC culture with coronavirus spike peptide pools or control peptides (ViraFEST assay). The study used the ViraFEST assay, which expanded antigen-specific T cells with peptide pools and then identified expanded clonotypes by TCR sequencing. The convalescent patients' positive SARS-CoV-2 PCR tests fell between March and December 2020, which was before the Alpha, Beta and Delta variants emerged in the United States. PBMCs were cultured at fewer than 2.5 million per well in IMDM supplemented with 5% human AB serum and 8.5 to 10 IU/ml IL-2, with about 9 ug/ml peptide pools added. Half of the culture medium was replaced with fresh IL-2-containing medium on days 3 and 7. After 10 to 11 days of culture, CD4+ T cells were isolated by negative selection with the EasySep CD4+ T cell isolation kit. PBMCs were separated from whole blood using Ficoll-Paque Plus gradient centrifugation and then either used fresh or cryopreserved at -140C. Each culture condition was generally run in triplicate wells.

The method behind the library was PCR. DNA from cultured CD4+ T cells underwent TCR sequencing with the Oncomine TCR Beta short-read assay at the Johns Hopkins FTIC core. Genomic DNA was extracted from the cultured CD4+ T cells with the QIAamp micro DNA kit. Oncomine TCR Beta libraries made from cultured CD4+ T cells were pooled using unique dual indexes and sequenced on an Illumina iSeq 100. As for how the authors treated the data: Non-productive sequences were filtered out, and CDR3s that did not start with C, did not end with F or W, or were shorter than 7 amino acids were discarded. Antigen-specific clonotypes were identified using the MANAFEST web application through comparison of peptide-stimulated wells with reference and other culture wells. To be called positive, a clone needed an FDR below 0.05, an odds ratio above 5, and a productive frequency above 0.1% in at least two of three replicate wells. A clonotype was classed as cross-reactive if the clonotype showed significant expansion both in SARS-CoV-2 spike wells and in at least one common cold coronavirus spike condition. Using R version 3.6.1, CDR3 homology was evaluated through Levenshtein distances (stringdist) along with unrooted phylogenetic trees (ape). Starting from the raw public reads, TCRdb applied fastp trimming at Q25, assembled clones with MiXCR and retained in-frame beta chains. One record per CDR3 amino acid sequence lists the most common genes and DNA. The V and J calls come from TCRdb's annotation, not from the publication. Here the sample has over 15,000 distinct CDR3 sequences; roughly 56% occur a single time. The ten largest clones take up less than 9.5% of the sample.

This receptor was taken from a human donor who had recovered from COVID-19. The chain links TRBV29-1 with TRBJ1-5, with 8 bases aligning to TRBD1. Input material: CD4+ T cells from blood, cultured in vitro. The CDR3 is CSVGTGQAGPDQPQHF. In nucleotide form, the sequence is TGCAGCGTTGGAACGGGACAGGCAGGTCCCGACCAGCCCCAGCATTTT.